This entry concerns a single T cell receptor (beta chain). The antigen remains unidentified. The sample is drawn from a study of OX40 agonist ivuxolimab in advanced cancers. Looking at the study overall: Patients were treated with intravenous ivuxolimab, dosed at 0.01 to 10 mg/kg and infused every 2 weeks.

From germline, CDR1 is KGHSH and CDR2 LQKENI. This CDR3 contains 15 residues. V was pared by 6 bases and J by 1 base, with 3 bases of the junction left unmatched. Some clones are missing from TCRdb's copy, which holds only in-frame ones; the method was immunoSEQ multiplex PCR. The sample yields 70,000 to 90,000 clones, roughly 90% seen once. Whole-study findings and limits: Clones of CD4+ and CD8+ blood T cells grew by week 6 at doses of 0.1 to 3.0 mg/kg.

With baseline, cycle 4 day 1, and cycle 7 day 1 as timepoints, blood was sampled. This specimen was CD4+ or CD8+ T cells sorted from blood, taken in a trial of the OX40 agonist ivuxolimab. The chain has TRBV18 and TRBJ2-7; 13 bases line up with TRBD2. The clonotype originates from an adult with an advanced solid tumor such as melanoma, head and neck, liver or kidney cancer. The chain's CDR3 is CASSEGLAGSYEQYF. In DNA, the CDR3 is TGTGCCAGCTCGGAGGGACTAGCGGGATCCTACGAGCAGTACTTC.